Presented here are 5 T cell receptor beta chains from one specimen sequenced in a study of T cell clonality in common variable immunodeficiency. The study's findings and limits: In common variable immunodeficiency, TCR beta chains reportedly carried fewer deletions and N-nucleotide insertions.

Only in-frame clones appear in the TCRdb table, and some are missing; sequencing was by immunoSEQ multiplex PCR. This sample carries 25,000 to 30,000 clones, none of them present only once. Which antigens these TCRs recognize remains unknown. The sample was peripheral blood mononuclear cells. The receptors here all came from a human donor with common variable immunodeficiency.

This clone has only a few counts. The read is 3 residues too short to cover the CDR3 end, so that end is filled in from the germline J gene. The J gene is TRBJ1-1, the V gene TRBV19; 9 nucleotides agree with TRBD1. The CDR3 extends over 15 amino acids. In germline, CDR1 is LNHDA, CDR2 SQIVND (reference sequence). Germline trimming cut 5 bases from V and 6 bases from J; bases unmatched to any gene: 10. The CDR3 is CASSSMTGGVSEAFF. CDR3 DNA (partial): TGTGCCAGTAGTTCGATGACAGGGGGAGTTTCTGAA.

Ten or more counts support this clone. The read comes to an end 3 residues before the CDR3 does, leaving the germline J gene to fill in the end. The genes are TRBV7-9 and TRBJ1-4, with TRBD1 matching 8 bases. The CDR3 spans 14 residues. Trimming at V came to 1 base and at J to 5 bases, leaving 0 bases not matched to a gene. Germline lookup yields CDR1 SEHNR and CDR2 FQNEAQ (reference sequence). The sequenced CDR3 bases are TGTGCCAGCAGCTTAGGGACAGGGAATGAAAAA. Protein product: CASSLGTGNEK. Given in full, the CDR3 is CASSLGTGNEKLFF.

In its sample, this clone was seen many times. The read halts 3 residues ahead of the CDR3 end, with the missing end drawn from the germline J gene. This chain links TRBV18 with TRBJ2-6; D unresolved. The CDR3 extends over 16 amino acids. Germline V CDR1 and CDR2: KGHSH, LQKENI. The V end lost 1 base, the J end lost 2 bases, and 9 bases lay between the germline ends. CDR3 region: CASSPRSAPGANVLTF. The CDR3 DNA, read in part, is TGTGCCAGCTCACCACGGTCCGCGCCTGGGGCCAACGTC.

The sample holds many counts of this clone. The read finishes 3 residues shy of the CDR3 end, and the germline J gene is used to complete it. The chain employs TRBV5-1 and TRBJ2-3, with D perhaps matching TRBD2 (7 bases). The V gene lost 0 bases and the J gene lost 4 bases, with 9 bases spanning the gap. Germline-derived CDR1 and CDR2 are SGHRS and YFSETQ. The length of the CDR3 is 14 residues. Incomplete CDR3 DNA: TGCGCCAGCAGCTTGGAGGGGGGGGCAGATACG. The encoded protein is CASSLEGGADT. The CDR3 as a whole reads CASSLEGGADTQYF.

A word on this clone: The read is 3 residues too short to cover the CDR3 end, so that end is filled in from the germline J gene. V is TRBV7-6 and J is TRBJ2-1, with TRBD2 matching 8 bases. V was clipped by 0 bases and J by 0 bases; unmatched bases: 4. This CDR3 comprises 17 residues. Germline loops: CDR1 SGHVS, CDR2 FNYEAQ. CDR3 bases read: TGTGCCAGCAGCTTAGCACTAAGCGGGAGCTCCTACAATGAG. Translation: CASSLALSGSSYNE. The full CDR3 protein reads CASSLALSGSSYNEQFF.